The 21 T cell receptor beta chains below were found in one sample sequenced in a study of shared clonotypes between healthy human individuals. TCRdb keeps only in-frame clones here, not all; method: immunoSEQ multiplex PCR. The table shows about 1.4 million clones, with 95% to 97% occurring only once. The sample taken for sequencing was naive CD4+ T cells sorted from blood. As to subset: CD45RA+ positively selected. All receptors come from a man aged 25-45 years in good health.

The rearrangement uses TRBV6-4 and TRBJ2-3, with TRBD1 identical over 7 bases. The V gene's germline CDR1 is MRHNA and CDR2 SNTAGT. Unmatched junction bases numbered 7, after V lost 7 bases and J lost 0 bases. The CDR3 runs to 15 residues. In DNA, the CDR3 is TGTGCCAGCAAACTCACGACAGGGAGCACAGATACGCAGTATTTT. The encoded protein is CASKLTTGSTDTQYF.

This clone was recorded once. This chain joins TRBV6-6 and TRBJ2-7, with 10 bases fitting TRBD2. Germline loops: CDR1 MNHNY, CDR2 SVGAGI (reference sequence). V was clipped by 6 bases and J by 4 bases; unmatched bases: 6. This CDR3 is built from 14 residues. CDR3 in amino acids: CASRRELAGYEQYF. For the CDR3, the DNA is TGTGCCAGCAGGAGAGAACTAGCGGGGTACGAGCAGTACTTC.

The chain carries TRBV4-1 and TRBJ2-1; no reliable D call. CDR1 is MGHRA and CDR2 is YSYEKL in the germline V gene. This CDR3 comprises 15 residues. Deletions cut 4 bases from V and 4 bases from J, with 14 bases between. The CDR3: CASSPQFPWYNEQFF. Here the CDR3 DNA reads TGCGCCAGCAGCCCTCAATTCCCGTGGTACAATGAGCAGTTCTTC.

The chain is built from TRBV9 and TRBJ1-4; TRBD1 matches 8 bases. The V and J ends lost 3 bases and 7 bases, in that order; junction bases with no gene match: 8. Germline CDR1 SGDLS, CDR2 YYNGEE. The CDR3 length is 15 residues. This chain's CDR3 is CASSALTGGGEKLFF. CDR3 nucleotide sequence: TGTGCCAGCAGCGCCCTAACAGGGGGGGGTGAAAAACTGTTTTTT.

This rearrangement joins TRBV28 to TRBJ2-7, with D perhaps TRBD1 (6 bases). Germline CDR1 MDHEN, CDR2 SYDVKM. V lost 6 bases, J lost 4 bases, and 25 bases lay in between. The CDR3 has 17 amino acids. The CDR3 region has the DNA TGTGCCAGCAGCCTGGGACAACACGGTTTGGCGATATACGAGCAGTACTTC. Translation: CASSLGQHGLAIYEQYF.

This clone was seen a few times. The chain employs TRBV14 and TRBJ2-2, with TRBD2 identical over 7 bases. CDR3 length: 14 residues. V was clipped by 2 bases and J by 6 bases; unmatched bases: 3. Germline values: CDR1 SGHDN, CDR2 FVKESK. The CDR3 DNA reads TGTGCCAGCAGCCAAACTAGCGCCCCCGGGGAGCTGTTTTTT. This codes for CASSQTSAPGELFF. Drawing the rest from reference TRBV14 and TRBJ2-2, the complete variable domain is EAGVTQFPSHSVIEKGQTVTLRCDPISGHDNLYWYRRVMGKEIKFLLHFVKESKQDESGMPNNRFLAERTGGTYSTLKVQPAELEDSGVYFCASSQTSAPGELFFGEGSRLTVL.

This chain joins TRBV11-2 and TRBJ2-1, with 11 bases that match TRBD1. J was trimmed by 4 bases and V by 6 bases; bases with no gene match: 11. Germline values: CDR1 SGHAT, CDR2 FQNNGV. The CDR3 is 17 amino acids. The CDR3 spells CASSYAGQGVIYNEQFF. The CDR3 DNA sequence: TGTGCCAGCAGTTACGCGGGACAGGGGGTTATTTACAATGAGCAGTTCTTC.

The chain employs TRBV6-5 and TRBJ2-5; the match to TRBD1 covers 7 bases. The CDR3 spans 15 residues. The germline V gene encodes CDR1 MNHEY and CDR2 SVGAGI. V shed 2 bases and J 1 base; nucleotides not matched to a gene: 4. CDR3: CASSYTGTAQETQYF. The DNA of the CDR3 is TGTGCCAGCAGTTACACCGGGACAGCCCAAGAGACCCAGTACTTC.

The chain has TRBV7-9 and TRBJ2-7, with TRBD1 matching 9 bases. V lost 2 bases to trimming and J lost 2 bases; unmatched junction nucleotides: 4. The CDR3 is made up of 15 amino acids. Germline V gene sequence: CDR1 SEHNR, CDR2 FQNEAQ (reference sequence). CDR3 bases: TGTGCCAGCAGCTTACCGACAGGGGGAACCTACGAGCAGTACTTC. Protein sequence: CASSLPTGGTYEQYF.

The chain uses TRBV5-8 and TRBJ2-7, with a tentative D call TRBD1 (6 bases). The CDR3 has 16 residues. In germline, CDR1 is SGHTS, CDR2 YDEGEE. The V gene lost 8 bases and the J gene lost 0 bases, with 21 bases spanning the gap. CDR3 amino acids: CARTSRDTICSYEQYF. Here the CDR3 DNA reads TGTGCCAGGACCAGCCGGGACACAATCTGCTCCTACGAGCAGTACTTC.

V usage is TRBV10-3 and J usage is TRBJ2-1, with 12 bases identical to TRBD2. V was clipped by 6 bases and J by 6 bases; unmatched bases: 3. The CDR3 sequence is 14 residues long. CDR1 is ENHRY and CDR2 is SYGVKD in the germline V gene. The CDR3 loop is CAISLAGGINEQFF. The CDR3 DNA follows: TGTGCCATCAGCCTAGCGGGAGGGATCAATGAGCAGTTCTTC.

The gene calls are TRBV2 and TRBJ2-7; 8 bases line up with TRBD2. The CDR3 contains 15 residues. The V gene's germline CDR1 is SNHLY and CDR2 FYNNEI. The V segment lost 5 bases and the J segment 4 bases; nucleotides outside the gene matches: 10. The CDR3 region has the DNA TGTGCCAGCAGTTTAACTAGCGGACGTACATACGAGCAGTACTTC. It codes for CASSLTSGRTYEQYF.

The chain employs TRBV2 and TRBJ2-7; D unclear. CDR1 and CDR2 (germline): SNHLY, FYNNEI. The CDR3 extends over 14 amino acids. Deletions cut 6 bases from V and 0 bases from J, with 12 bases between. The CDR3 nucleotides read TGTGCCAGCAGGGCTGACGAGATCTCCTACGAGCAGTACTTC. Its protein is CASRADEISYEQYF.

This clone appeared once. The chain couples TRBV27 to TRBJ2-1; either TRBD1 or TRBD2 may fit D (5 bases each). The CDR3 runs to 12 residues. Trimming stripped 3 bases from V and 10 bases from J, with 10 bases between. CDR1 is MNHEY and CDR2 is SMNVEV in the germline V gene (reference sequence). The CDR3 spells CASSFYGDEQFF. The DNA of the CDR3 is TGTGCCAGCAGTTTTTACGGGGACGAGCAGTTCTTC.

The chain uses TRBV9 and TRBJ1-3; D uncertain. V was clipped by 4 bases and J by 0 bases, with 11 bases between them. The CDR3 runs 15 residues. The germline V gene has CDR1 SGDLS and CDR2 YYNGEE. The CDR3 DNA sequence: TGTGCCAGCAGCCCCATAGGTCACTCTGGAAACACCATATATTTT. As protein: CASSPIGHSGNTIYF.

The V and J genes are TRBV7-2 and TRBJ2-3, with 11 positions matching TRBD1. J gave up 3 bases and V 1 base, and 6 bases lay outside the gene matches. CDR1 is SGHTA and CDR2 is FQGNSA in the germline V gene. This CDR3 is built from 17 residues. CDR3 region: CASSLEGQGARTDTQYF. As DNA, the CDR3 is TGTGCCAGCAGCTTAGAAGGACAGGGGGCGCGGACAGATACGCAGTATTTT.

Concerning this clone: Different DNA sequences within this sample yield the same CDR3. The chain links TRBV30 to TRBJ1-2, with D possibly matching TRBD1 (6 bases). The CDR3 totals 14 residues. Germline V lookup: CDR1 GTSNPN, CDR2 SVGIG (reference sequence). V lost 0 bases and J lost 3, with 11 bases in between. CDR3 bases: TGTGCCTGGAGTGTAACAGGGAGGGACTATGGCTACACCTTC. It yields the protein CAWSVTGRDYGYTF.

This chain links TRBV11-2 with TRBJ2-7; 10 nucleotides match TRBD2. V lost 3 bases to trimming and J lost 4 bases; unmatched junction nucleotides: 3. The CDR3 sequence is 14 residues long. The V gene's germline CDR1 is SGHAT and CDR2 FQNNGV. The CDR3: CASSFVAGGYEQYF. The CDR3 nucleotides read TGTGCCAGCAGCTTCGTAGCGGGAGGTTACGAGCAGTACTTC.

The genes are TRBV7-2 and TRBJ2-7, with D possibly TRBD1 on 5 matching bases. This CDR3 comprises 12 residues. The V gene lost 2 bases and the J gene lost 5 bases, with 7 bases spanning the gap. The V gene's germline CDR1 is SGHTA and CDR2 FQGNSA. Written as DNA, the CDR3 is TGTGCCAGCAGCTTATGGGGCCACGAGCAGTACTTC. This codes for CASSLWGHEQYF.

J is TRBJ2-1 and V is TRBV29-1; D is unclear. There are 12 residues in the CDR3. Germline V gives CDR1 SQVTM, CDR2 ANQGSEA. Trimming took off 0 bases at V and 6 bases at J, with 6 bases between the two ends. CDR3 nucleotide sequence: TGCAGCGTTGAAGACGAGACCAATGAGCAGTTCTTC. Protein product: CSVEDETNEQFF.

The chain couples TRBV28 to TRBJ1-5, with D perhaps matching TRBD1 (6 bases). Trimming left V 7 bases short and J 3 bases short, with 10 bases between. The V gene's germline CDR1 is MDHEN and CDR2 SYDVKM. This CDR3 region has 13 residues. The CDR3 DNA reads as TGTGCCAGCATACAGGGAATCAATCAGCCCCAGCATTTT. Its protein is CASIQGINQPQHF.